The 32 T cell receptor beta chains given below trace back to one sample, sequenced in a study of shared clonotypes between healthy human individuals. Profiled with immunoSEQ multiplex PCR; TCRdb holds only in-frame clones, not every one. The sample holds millions of clones; about 92% are singletons and the top ten take over 0.12%. Input material: naive CD4+ T cells sorted from blood. Subset in this sample: CD45RA+ positively selected. Receptors were obtained from a man aged 18-30 years in good health.

The rearrangement uses TRBV4-3 and TRBJ2-1; 9 bases fit TRBD2. Germline V gives CDR1 LGHNA, CDR2 YSLEER. The CDR3 runs 19 residues. The junction had 11 bases not matched to a gene; V was cut back by 0 bases and J by 2 bases. This CDR3 is CASSQEWAAGGLAYNEQFF. As DNA, the CDR3 is TGCGCCAGCAGCCAAGAATGGGCGGCGGGAGGGCTGGCCTACAATGAGCAGTTCTTC.

The rearrangement uses TRBV28 and TRBJ2-1; the D gene is possibly TRBD2 (7 bases). Per the germline V gene, CDR1 is MDHEN and CDR2 is SYDVKM. V was trimmed by 7 bases and J by 0 bases, leaving 13 bases between them. The CDR3 is made up of 15 amino acids. CDR3: CASIGRGRSYNEQFF. In nucleotides, the CDR3 is TGTGCCAGCATTGGGCGGGGGCGCTCCTACAATGAGCAGTTCTTC. The full variable domain, completed using reference TRBV28 and TRBJ2-1, is DVKVTQSSRYLVKRTGEKVFLECVQDMDHENMFWYRQDPGLGLRLIYFSYDVKMKEKGDIPEGYSVSREKKERFSLILESASTNQTSMYLCASIGRGRSYNEQFFGPGTRLTVL.

The chain links TRBV5-1 to TRBJ1-4; D may be TRBD1 (6 bases). V shed 4 bases and J shed 0 bases, with 13 bases lying between them. This CDR3 comprises 16 residues. Germline V gene data show CDR1 as SGHRS and CDR2 as YFSETQ. The CDR3 protein is CASSLGQMATNEKLFF. CDR3 coding DNA: TGCGCCAGCAGCCTTGGACAGATGGCAACTAATGAAAAACTGTTTTTT.

J is TRBJ1-1 and V is TRBV7-2; the match to TRBD1 covers 9 bases. CDR3 length: 12 amino acids. Germline V gene data show CDR1 as SGHTA and CDR2 as FQGNSA. Losses at the gene ends were 4 bases for V and 10 bases for J; bases not matched to a gene: 4. The DNA for the CDR3 is TGTGCCAGCAGCTATACAGGGGGCCGAGCTTTCTTT. This codes for CASSYTGGRAFF.

A note on this clone: This same CDR3 is encoded by further DNA sequences in the sample. V is TRBV5-1 and J is TRBJ1-3, with no clear D. The germline CDR1 and CDR2 sequences are SGHRS and YFSETQ. Trimming left V 0 bases short and J 4 bases short, with 14 bases between. This CDR3 comprises 16 residues. The CDR3 spells CASSLGETGSGNTIYF. The CDR3 bases are TGCGCCAGCAGCTTGGGGGAAACGGGTTCGGGAAACACCATATATTTT. The complete variable domain, with remaining parts taken from reference TRBV5-1 and TRBJ1-3, reads KAGVTQTPRYLIKTRGQQVTLSCSPISGHRSVSWYQQTPGQGLQFLFEYFSETQRNKGNFPGRFSGRQFSNSRSEMNVSTLELGDSALYLCASSLGETGSGNTIYFGEGSWLTVV.

This clone was counted a few times. Different DNA sequences within this sample yield the same CDR3. This sequence joins TRBV2 and TRBJ1-5, with TRBD1 matching over 9 bases. The CDR3 extends over 14 amino acids. Germline CDR1 SNHLY, CDR2 FYNNEI. J lost 6 bases, V lost 5 bases, and 5 bases had no gene match. This chain's CDR3 is CASSPQGAGQPQHF. In nucleotides, the CDR3 is TGTGCCAGCAGTCCACAGGGGGCGGGTCAGCCCCAGCATTTT.

V gene TRBV27 combines with J gene TRBJ2-1; D gene uncertain. The germline V and J ends were trimmed by 2 bases and 8 bases, with 10 bases remaining between them. The germline CDR1 and CDR2 sequences are MNHEY and SMNVEV (reference sequence). The length of the CDR3 is 13 residues. CDR3 residues: CASSLKAPDEQFF. CDR3 sequence (DNA): TGTGCCAGCAGTTTAAAGGCCCCCGATGAGCAGTTCTTC.

Details on this clone: The identical CDR3 is also encoded by other nucleotide sequences in the sample. The genes are TRBV6-5 and TRBJ2-2; D gene ambiguous. In germline, CDR1 is MNHEY, CDR2 SVGAGI. The CDR3 is 12 residues long. Trimming removed 2 bases from V and 6 bases from J, with 4 bases in between. In nucleotides, the CDR3 is TGTGCCAGCAGTTACGTGGCCGGGGAGCTGTTTTTT. It encodes CASSYVAGELFF.

The count of this clone is one. This chain connects TRBV5-6 to TRBJ1-5, with D tentatively TRBD1 (6 bases). Germline CDR1 reads SGHDT; CDR2 reads YYEEEE. The V end lost 3 bases, the J end lost 5 bases, and 15 bases lay between the germline ends. The CDR3 has 15 amino acids. For the CDR3, the DNA is TGTGCCAGCAGCTACCGGGACAACTTTCATCAGCCCCAGCATTTT. Translating it yields CASSYRDNFHQPQHF. Filled out from reference TRBV5-6 and TRBJ1-5, the complete variable domain reads DAGVTQSPTHLIKTRGQQVTLRCSPKSGHDTVSWYQQALGQGPQFIFQYYEEEERQRGNFPDRFSGHQFPNYSSELNVNALLLGDSALYLCASSYRDNFHQPQHFGDGTRLSIL.

The rearrangement uses TRBV5-1 and TRBJ2-7; 8 bases map to TRBD1. V was clipped by 0 bases and J by 6 bases; unmatched bases: 8. The CDR3 extends over 15 amino acids. Germline CDR1 is SGHRS and CDR2 is YFSETQ. The CDR3 nucleotides are TGCGCCAGCAGCTTGGGGGGACAGGCCGAAGGCGAGCAGTACTTC. Its protein is CASSLGGQAEGEQYF.

V gene TRBV4-3 combines with J gene TRBJ1-2; D is perhaps TRBD1 (5 bases). Trimming cost V 1 base and J 4 bases, with 19 bases left between them. Germline V gene lookup returns CDR1 LGHNA and CDR2 YSLEER. The CDR3 runs 17 residues. This CDR3 reads CASSQGSGTLPAYGYTF. Here the CDR3 DNA reads TGCGCCAGCAGCCAAGGATCCGGGACGCTCCCGGCCTATGGCTACACCTTC.

The chain employs TRBV11-3 and TRBJ2-3; 13 bases agree with TRBD2. The CDR3 runs to 16 residues. The J segment lost 2 bases and the V segment lost 5 bases, leaving 4 bases of the junction unmatched. Germline loops: CDR1 SGHNT, CDR2 YENEEA. CDR3 region: CASSVGLAGDTDTQYF. The CDR3 DNA sequence: TGTGCCAGCAGCGTTGGACTAGCGGGGGACACAGATACGCAGTATTTT.

This clone came up once. V and J are TRBV6-1 and TRBJ1-5; a possible D gene is TRBD1 (6 bases). In germline, CDR1 is MNHNS, CDR2 SASEGT. There are 15 residues in the CDR3. V lost 3 bases to trimming and J lost 7 bases, with 16 bases between them. This chain's CDR3 is CASSDTGGGRQPQHF. The CDR3 DNA reads as TGTGCCAGCAGTGATACGGGGGGCGGAAGACAGCCCCAGCATTTT.

The V and J genes are TRBV27 and TRBJ2-7, with D possibly called TRBD1 or TRBD2 (5 bases each). Germline V lookup: CDR1 MNHEY, CDR2 SMNVEV (reference sequence). This CDR3 comprises 14 residues. Deletions cut 3 bases from V and 9 bases from J, with 18 bases between. The CDR3 DNA reads TGTGCCAGCAGTTTTGGGACGCAGGCAGGAGGGCAGTACTTC. Its protein is CASSFGTQAGGQYF.

The J gene is TRBJ2-3, the V gene TRBV30; 8 nucleotides align to TRBD2. V lost 4 bases, J lost 3 bases, and 6 bases stayed unmatched. Germline CDR1 is GTSNPN and CDR2 is SVGIG (reference sequence). The CDR3 covers 14 residues. In DNA, the CDR3 is TGTGCCTGGACCCGGGGGGGCCTTACAGATACGCAGTATTTT. Amino acid sequence: CAWTRGGLTDTQYF.

This chain joins TRBV12-5 and TRBJ2-5, with a possible D match to TRBD1 (5 bases). V dropped 1 base and J dropped 4 bases, with 16 bases sitting between them. The CDR3 length is 16 residues. Germline values: CDR1 LGHNT, CDR2 FRNRAP. The CDR3 sequence is CASGLGRQSVGETQYF. The CDR3 region has the DNA TGTGCTAGTGGTTTGGGACGACAGTCCGTGGGAGAGACCCAGTACTTC.

V and J are TRBV9 and TRBJ2-5; 7 nucleotides match TRBD1. CDR3 size: 13 residues. Germline lookup yields CDR1 SGDLS and CDR2 YYNGEE. V dropped 4 bases and J dropped 4; count of bases not matched to a gene: 4. Here the CDR3 reads CASSPYRGETQYF. For the CDR3, the DNA is TGTGCCAGCAGCCCGTACAGGGGAGAGACCCAGTACTTC.

The chain joins TRBV18 to TRBJ2-7, with D possibly matching TRBD2 (6 bases). Germline values: CDR1 KGHSH, CDR2 LQKENI. This CDR3 is 14 amino acids long. Trimming took 3 bases from V and 7 from J, leaving 16 bases between them. The CDR3 reads CASSPVTRSGEQYF. DNA for the CDR3: TGTGCCAGCTCACCCGTGACTAGGTCAGGAGAGCAGTACTTC.

V is TRBV27 and J is TRBJ2-3; no firm D call. The CDR3 is made up of 15 amino acids. V lost 0 bases, J lost 3 bases, and 10 bases lay in between. From germline, CDR1 is MNHEY and CDR2 SMNVEV (reference sequence). The CDR3 nucleotides read TGTGCCAGCAGTTTATCGATTGCGAAGACAGATACGCAGTATTTT. Translation gives CASSLSIAKTDTQYF.

The J gene is TRBJ2-1, the V gene TRBV21-1; the table gives TRBD1 as D, unverified against the DNA. TRBV21-1 is deemed a pseudogene. The CDR3 sequence is 18 residues long. The CDR3 bases are TGTGCCAGCAGCAAAGTAAACCAGACAGGGGGCCGTGACGATGAGCAGTTCTTC. This translates into CASSKVNQTGGRDDEQFF.

The V and J genes are TRBV28 and TRBJ1-2, with D perhaps matching TRBD1 (5 bases). This CDR3 region has 14 residues. Germline V gene data show CDR1 as MDHEN and CDR2 as SYDVKM. Trimming pared 2 bases from V and 4 bases from J, leaving 11 bases between. The CDR3 reads CASSLGQGLYGYTF. CDR3 coding DNA: TGTGCCAGCAGTTTAGGGCAGGGTCTCTATGGCTACACCTTC.

As to this clone: Other DNA sequences in the sample encode the same CDR3. The chain uses TRBV7-3 and TRBJ2-1; D gene uncertain. V was shortened by 5 bases and J by 4 bases, with 9 bases between the two germline ends. Germline-derived CDR1 and CDR2 are SGHTA and FQGTGA. This CDR3 comprises 13 residues. CDR3 residues: CASSPGSYNEQFF. The DNA for the CDR3 is TGTGCCAGCAGCCCCGGTTCGTACAATGAGCAGTTCTTC.

The chain links TRBV10-3 to TRBJ1-2, with TRBD1 identical over 10 bases. Trimming at V came to 2 bases and at J to 4 bases, leaving 4 bases not matched to a gene. This CDR3 comprises 15 residues. Germline CDR1 ENHRY, CDR2 SYGVKD. The CDR3 DNA reads as TGTGCCATCAGTGAGAGGACAGGGGGGATCTATGGCTACACCTTC. The encoded protein is CAISERTGGIYGYTF.

This chain uses TRBV4-1 with TRBJ1-2; D might be TRBD1 (6 bases). The CDR3 totals 13 residues. The V end was cut by 1 base, the J end by 10 bases, with 13 bases between. Germline-derived CDR1 and CDR2 are MGHRA and YSYEKL. The chain's CDR3 is CASSQGGTTTYTF. The CDR3, as DNA: TGCGCCAGCAGCCAAGGCGGGACAACCACCTACACCTTC.

This chain uses TRBV27 with TRBJ2-3; the match to TRBD2 covers 10 bases. Per germline, CDR1 MNHEY and CDR2 SMNVEV (reference sequence). This CDR3 comprises 16 residues. Unmatched junction bases numbered 5, after V lost 5 bases and J lost 0 bases. The CDR3 region is CASSKGLARSTDTQYF. DNA for the CDR3: TGTGCCAGCAGTAAGGGACTAGCGAGGAGCACAGATACGCAGTATTTT.

The chain employs TRBV2 and TRBJ2-5, with D possibly called TRBD1 or TRBD2 (5 bases each). The CDR3 totals 18 residues. Looked up from germline, CDR1 is SNHLY and CDR2 is FYNNEI. Trimming left V 6 bases short and J 2 bases short, with 25 bases between. CDR3 region: CASRDHRDPLSTQETQYF. The CDR3 nucleotides read TGTGCCAGCAGAGACCACCGGGACCCCCTCAGCACACAAGAGACCCAGTACTTC.

J is TRBJ1-4 and V is TRBV7-2; possibly TRBD1 for D (6 bases). CDR1 is SGHTA and CDR2 is FQGNSA in the germline V gene. The CDR3 has 15 residues. V dropped 2 bases and J dropped 3 bases, with 10 bases sitting between them. The CDR3 DNA reads TGTGCCAGCAGCTTATCGACAGGCGCTAATGAAAAACTGTTTTTT. It codes for CASSLSTGANEKLFF.

The chain carries TRBV18 and TRBJ2-1; 9 nucleotides line up with TRBD2. Germline V lookup: CDR1 KGHSH, CDR2 LQKENI. CDR3 length equals 15 residues. V was pared by 3 bases and J by 5 bases, with 5 bases of the junction left unmatched. For the CDR3, the DNA is TGTGCCAGCTCACCGAGGACTAGCGCCAACAATGAGCAGTTCTTC. This codes for CASSPRTSANNEQFF. The full variable domain, rest sourced from reference TRBV18 and TRBJ2-1, is NAGVMQNPRHLVRRRGQEARLRCSPMKGHSHVYWYRQLPEEGLKFMVYLQKENIIDESGMPKERFSAEFPKEGPSILRIQQVVRGDSAAYFCASSPRTSANNEQFFGPGTRLTVL.

Worth noting for this clone: The same CDR3 can be traced to other DNA sequences in this sample. The chain uses TRBV7-9 and TRBJ1-3; D is unresolved. The CDR3 runs 13 residues. Trimming stripped 1 base from V and 4 bases from J, with 5 bases between. In germline, CDR1 is SEHNR, CDR2 FQNEAQ (reference sequence). CDR3 loop: CASSLGQGNTIYF. CDR3 in DNA: TGTGCCAGCAGCTTAGGACAAGGAAACACCATATATTTT. Based on the CDR3 plus reference TRBV7-9 and TRBJ1-3, the full variable domain is DTGVSQNPRHKITKRGQNVTFRCDPISEHNRLYWYRQTLGQGPEFLTYFQNEAQLEKSRLLSDRFSAERPKGSFSTLEIQRTEQGDSAMYLCASSLGQGNTIYFGEGSWLTVV.

The chain links TRBV7-2 to TRBJ2-5; tentatively, D is TRBD2 (5 bases). Trimming cost V 7 bases and J 4 bases, with 16 bases left between them. This CDR3 comprises 14 residues. Germline V gene lookup returns CDR1 SGHTA and CDR2 FQGNSA. The CDR3 region is CASTKGPGRETQYF. The CDR3 nucleotides read TGTGCCAGCACCAAAGGTCCGGGGAGAGAGACCCAGTACTTC. The full variable domain, in which reference TRBV7-2 and TRBJ2-5 provide the parts outside the CDR3, is GAGVSQSPSNKVTEKGKDVELRCDPISGHTALYWYRQSLGQGLEFLIYFQGNSAPDKSGLPSDRFSAERTGGSVSTLTIQRTQQEDSAVYLCASTKGPGRETQYFGPGTRLLVL.

V is TRBV4-1 and J is TRBJ2-7; 10 nucleotides align to TRBD1. CDR3 length equals 16 residues. The germline gives CDR1 MGHRA, CDR2 YSYEKL. The trim removed 4 bases at V and 5 bases at J, leaving 11 bases unmatched. The CDR3 DNA reads as TGCGCCAGCAGCCCCTCGAGGGGACAGGGGCTGCACGAGCAGTACTTC. It codes for CASSPSRGQGLHEQYF.

Turning to this clone: The same CDR3 also results from other DNA sequences found in this sample. The V and J genes are TRBV2 and TRBJ1-1; D may be TRBD1 (6 bases). Trimming took off 3 bases at V and 1 base at J, with 9 bases between the two ends. Germline V CDR1 and CDR2: SNHLY, FYNNEI. The CDR3 sequence is 14 residues long. CDR3 sequence: CASSDRGGNTEAFF. The DNA for the CDR3 is TGTGCCAGCAGTGACAGGGGTGGGAACACTGAAGCTTTCTTT.